The 8 T cell receptor beta chains presented below share a single source sample, sequenced in a study of cytomegalovirus exposure and HLA in healthy donors. The study ran its PCR with 60 Vbeta and 13 Jbeta primers. Assay used: immunoSEQ multiplex PCR; TCRdb lists only in-frame clones, some missing. The sample holds more than 70,000 clones; around three quarters are singletons and the top ten take 3%. The sequencing sample was made of PBMCs. These receptors were taken from a man in his forties in good health and CMV-seronegative.

V and J are TRBV7-8 and TRBJ1-4; TRBD1 might be the D (5 bases). The CDR3 contains 15 residues. V was cut by 5 bases and J by 7 bases, with 17 bases left in between. Germline V gives CDR1 SGHVS, CDR2 FQNEAQ. CDR3 amino acids: CASSIQAGLGEKLFF. CDR3 in DNA: TGTGCCAGCAGCATACAGGCCGGGTTAGGTGAAAAACTGTTTTTT.

The genes are TRBV7-9 and TRBJ1-5; 7 bases line up with TRBD1. The CDR3 has 15 amino acids. With 5 bases clipped from V and 3 bases from J, the junction kept 7 bases outside the gene matches. CDR1 is SEHNR, CDR2 FQNEAQ, per germline (reference sequence). CDR3 residues: CASSHNRGPNQPQHF. The CDR3 DNA reads as TGTGCCAGCAGCCATAACAGGGGACCCAATCAGCCCCAGCATTTT.

The V call is TRBV28, the J call TRBJ2-7; unclear D gene. The CDR3 sequence is 13 residues long. Trimming stripped 5 bases from V and 9 bases from J, with 17 bases between. Germline CDR1 reads MDHEN; CDR2 reads SYDVKM. CDR3 residues: CASSQRAPLAQYF. The CDR3 coding sequence is TGTGCCAGCAGTCAGCGAGCCCCTTTAGCGCAGTACTTC. The full variable domain, completed using reference TRBV28 and TRBJ2-7, is DVKVTQSSRYLVKRTGEKVFLECVQDMDHENMFWYRQDPGLGLRLIYFSYDVKMKEKGDIPEGYSVSREKKERFSLILESASTNQTSMYLCASSQRAPLAQYFGPGTRLTVT.

This chain joins TRBV30 and TRBJ1-2, with D perhaps TRBD1 (6 bases). The V end was cut by 1 base, the J end by 7 bases, with 16 bases between. CDR1 and CDR2 from the germline V gene are GTSNPN and SVGIG (reference sequence). CDR3 length: 14 residues. CDR3 in amino acids: CAWSGLNRALGYTF. The CDR3 nucleotides read TGTGCCTGGAGTGGGCTCAACAGGGCCCTTGGCTACACCTTC. Variable domain in full (rest from reference TRBV30 and TRBJ1-2): SQTIHQWPATLVQPVGSPLSLECTVEGTSNPNLYWYRQAAGRGLQLLFYSVGIGQISSEVPQNLSASRPQDRQFILSSKKLLLSDSGFYLCAWSGLNRALGYTFGSGTRLTVV.

This clone showed up just a few times. The chain links TRBV6-1 to TRBJ2-7, with D perhaps TRBD1 (5 bases). Deletions cut 0 bases from V and 5 bases from J, with 14 bases between. CDR3 length equals 15 residues. Germline CDR1 MNHNS, CDR2 SASEGT. CDR3: CASSEAQVKGHEQYF. CDR3 sequence (DNA): TGTGCCAGCAGTGAAGCACAGGTCAAGGGCCACGAGCAGTACTTC.

The chain carries TRBV15 and TRBJ1-6; D is possibly TRBD1 (6 bases). Germline-derived CDR1 and CDR2 are LNHNV and YYDKDF (reference sequence). V gave up 8 bases and J gave up 10 bases, with 21 bases separating them. The CDR3 has 15 amino acids. The chain's CDR3 is CATGDTTRPWSPLHF. In DNA, the CDR3 is TGTGCCACCGGGGACACCACCCGACCCTGGTCACCCCTCCACTTT.

About this clone: Distinct nucleotide sequences in the sample also encode this CDR3. The chain uses TRBV6-5 and TRBJ2-1, with a tentative D call TRBD2 (7 bases). Germline V gene lookup returns CDR1 MNHEY and CDR2 SVGAGI. V gave up 2 bases and J gave up 9 bases, with 17 bases separating them. The CDR3 spans 15 residues. CDR3: CASSYAVGGASEQFF. Here the CDR3 DNA reads TGTGCCAGCAGTTACGCGGTGGGGGGGGCTAGTGAGCAGTTCTTC.

DNA for the CDR3: TGTGCCAGCAGCCCAGGGGACAGAACCTACGAGCAGTACTTC. Protein sequence: CASSPGDRTYEQYF. The V and J genes are TRBV11-2 and TRBJ2-5; 7 bases are shared with TRBD1. The J call may be wrong; the DNA end is better matched by TRBJ2-7. Germline V gives CDR1 SGHAT, CDR2 FQNNGV. CDR3 length: 14 amino acids.